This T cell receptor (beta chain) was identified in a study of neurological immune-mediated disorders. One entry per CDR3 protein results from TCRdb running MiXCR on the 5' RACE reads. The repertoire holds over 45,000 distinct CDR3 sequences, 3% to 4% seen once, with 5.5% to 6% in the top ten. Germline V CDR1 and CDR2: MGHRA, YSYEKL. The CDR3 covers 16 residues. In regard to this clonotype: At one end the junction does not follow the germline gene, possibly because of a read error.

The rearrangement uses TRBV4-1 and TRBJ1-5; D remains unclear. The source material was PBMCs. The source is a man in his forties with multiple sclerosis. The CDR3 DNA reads TGCGCCAGCAGCCAAGTGCCCCTGCTTAGCAATCAGCCCCAGAATTTT. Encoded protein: CASSQVPLLSNQPQNF.